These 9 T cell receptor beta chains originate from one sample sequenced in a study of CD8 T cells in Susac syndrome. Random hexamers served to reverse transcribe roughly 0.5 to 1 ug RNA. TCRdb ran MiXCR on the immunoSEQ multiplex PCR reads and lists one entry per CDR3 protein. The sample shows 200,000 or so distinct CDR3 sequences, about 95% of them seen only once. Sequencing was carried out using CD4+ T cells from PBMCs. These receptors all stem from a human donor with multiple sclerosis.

DNA of the CDR3: TGCAGTGCGCACACTAGCGGGGGTTACAATGAGCAGTTCTTC. Its protein is CSAHTSGGYNEQFF. The chain is built from TRBV20-1 and TRBJ2-1; 11 bases match TRBD2. CDR1 is DFQATT and CDR2 is SNEGSKA in the germline V gene (reference sequence). The J segment lost 4 bases and the V segment lost 6 bases, leaving 5 bases of the junction unmatched. The CDR3 consists of 14 residues.

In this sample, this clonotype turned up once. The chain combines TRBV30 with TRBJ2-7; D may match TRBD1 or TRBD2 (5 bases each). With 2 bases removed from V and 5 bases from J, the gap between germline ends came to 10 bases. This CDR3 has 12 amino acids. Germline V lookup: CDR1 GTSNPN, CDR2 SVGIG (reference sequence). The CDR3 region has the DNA TGTGCCTGGAGTAGAGGGGACCACGAGCAGTACTTC. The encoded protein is CAWSRGDHEQYF.

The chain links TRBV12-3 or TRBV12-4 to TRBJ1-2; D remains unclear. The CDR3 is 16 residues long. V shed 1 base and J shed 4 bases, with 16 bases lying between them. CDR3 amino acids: CASSLVLGRTTYGYTF. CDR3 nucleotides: TGTGCCAGCAGTTTAGTATTAGGACGGACGACCTATGGCTACACCTTC.

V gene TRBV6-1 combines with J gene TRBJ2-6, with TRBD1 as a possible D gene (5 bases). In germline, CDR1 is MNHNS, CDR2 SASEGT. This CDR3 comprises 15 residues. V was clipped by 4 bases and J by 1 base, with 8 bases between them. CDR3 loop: CASSVPGSGANVLTF. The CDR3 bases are TGTGCCAGCAGTGTCCCAGGGTCTGGGGCCAACGTCCTGACTTTC.

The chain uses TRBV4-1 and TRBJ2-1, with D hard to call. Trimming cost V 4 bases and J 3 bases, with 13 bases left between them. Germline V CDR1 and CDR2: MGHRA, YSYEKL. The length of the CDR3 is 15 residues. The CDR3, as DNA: TGCGCCAGCAGCCCGGTAGGAGTGAGCTACAATGAGCAGTTCTTC. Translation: CASSPVGVSYNEQFF.

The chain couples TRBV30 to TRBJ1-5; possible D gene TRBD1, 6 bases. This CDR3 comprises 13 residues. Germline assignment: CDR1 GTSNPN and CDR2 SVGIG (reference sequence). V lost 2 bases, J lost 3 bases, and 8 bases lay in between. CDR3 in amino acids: CAWSRGINQPQHF. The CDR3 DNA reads TGTGCCTGGAGTAGGGGGATCAATCAGCCCCAGCATTTT.

The CDR3 sequence is CASSSRQGVGEQFF. In DNA form, the CDR3 reads TGTGCCAGCAGCTCCCGACAGGGGGTCGGCGAGCAGTTCTTC. The chain combines TRBV11-3 with TRBJ2-1; TRBD1 matches at 9 bases. This CDR3 region has 14 residues. With V trimmed by 4 bases and J by 10 bases, 8 bases remained unmatched. The germline V gene encodes CDR1 SGHNT and CDR2 YENEEA. The entire variable domain, with the rest obtained from reference TRBV11-3 and TRBJ2-1, is as follows: EAGVVQSPRYKIIEKKQPVAFWCNPISGHNTLYWYLQNLGQGPELLIRYENEEAVDDSQLPKDRFSAERLKGVDSTLKIQPAELGDSAVYLCASSSRQGVGEQFFGPGTRLTVL.

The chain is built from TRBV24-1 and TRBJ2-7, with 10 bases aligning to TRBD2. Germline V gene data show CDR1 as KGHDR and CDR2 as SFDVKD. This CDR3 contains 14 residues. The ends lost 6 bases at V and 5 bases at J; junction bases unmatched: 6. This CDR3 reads CATSLSGRADEQYF. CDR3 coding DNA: TGTGCCACCAGTCTGAGCGGGAGGGCCGACGAGCAGTACTTC.

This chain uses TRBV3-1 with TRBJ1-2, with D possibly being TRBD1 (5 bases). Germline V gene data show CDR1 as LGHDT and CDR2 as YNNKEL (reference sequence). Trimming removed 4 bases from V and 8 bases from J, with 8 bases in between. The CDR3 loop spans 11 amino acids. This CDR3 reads CASSPGAGYTF. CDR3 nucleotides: TGTGCCAGCAGCCCTGGGGCCGGCTACACCTTC.